This T cell receptor beta chain was retrieved from a study of response to subunit inactivated influenza vaccine. Whole-study results and caveats: The authors suggested that few new T cells are recruited per seasonal influenza vaccination.

TCRdb re-called the RT-PCR reads with MiXCR, one entry per CDR3 protein. The sample lists hundreds of thousands of distinct CDR3 sequences, around 11% occurring once. Germline V gene lookup returns CDR1 SSHAT and CDR2 FNYEAQ (reference sequence). Between the trimmed V and J ends, which lost 8 bases and 6 bases, there was a span of 2 bases. The CDR3 has 8 residues. This clonotype was seen repeatedly, ten times or more. Its antigen is currently unknown. The clonotype was recovered from a man aged 45-65 years who received an inactivated influenza vaccine. The chain combines TRBV7-7 with TRBJ2-7; no reliable D call. Source: PBMCs from blood, taken on the day of vaccination. The CDR3 DNA is TGTGCCAGCTCCGAGCAGTACTTC. Protein product: CASSEQYF.